A selection of T cell receptor beta chains follows, all from one sample in a study of blood T cell repertoires in COVID-19. The table came from immunoSEQ multiplex PCR; TCRdb's copy has only in-frame clones and leaves some out. The sample has under 250,000 clones, approximately 90% seen once. The sample consisted of peripheral blood. The origin of the receptors is a man between 60 and 70 years old with COVID-19, enrolled during active disease. Both conserved end residues are part of each CDR3. The D gene is left open where the match is weak.

TRBD2	17	TRBJ2-1	TRBV14	CASSPFSGGGTTDEQFF
TRBD2	14	TRBJ2-1	TRBV19	CASSPTSGSDEQFF
-	15	TRBJ2-7	TRBV21-1	CASSNLQDVSYEQYF
-	14	TRBJ2-7	TRBV21-1	CATSGAGGLYEQYF
-	13	TRBJ1-1	TRBV7-2	CASSLGWNTEAFF
-	14	TRBJ2-5	TRBV6-5	CASSYSGDQETQYF
-	15	TRBJ1-1	TRBV27	CASSLKGRGLTEAFF
-	15	TRBJ2-2	TRBV5-1	CASSGIAITDGELFF
TRBD2	14	TRBJ2-3	TRBV7-3	CASSLTSGTDTQYF
-	15	TRBJ2-7	TRBV11-2	CASSLVASPSYEQYF
TRBD1	14	TRBJ1-5	TRBV6-6	CASSGTGEVQPQHF
TRBD2	16	TRBJ2-7	TRBV7-8	CASGTLTGGTTAEQYF
TRBD1	16	TRBJ2-3	TRBV27	CASGDSRGPSTDTQYF
TRBD1	16	TRBJ1-1	TRBV14	CASSQDGDRYGTEAFF
-	14	TRBJ2-7	TRBV5-8	CASSLYGQTYEQYF
TRBD1	14	TRBJ1-2	TRBV6-5	CASSRDRGKYGYTF
TRBD2	16	TRBJ2-3	TRBV5-1	CASSSLISGGGDTQYF
-	14	TRBJ2-7	TRBV11-3	CASSFAAGSYEQYF
-	16	TRBJ2-2	TRBV19	CASSIGGRIRTGELFF
-	13	TRBJ2-3	TRBV5-1	CASSAVSTDTQYF
-	12	TRBJ1-1	TRBV6-5	CASSARGTEAFF
-	14	TRBJ2-5	TRBV5-5	CASSLWGEWETQYF
-	15	TRBJ1-2	TRBV7-6	CASSPDGGANYGYTF
TRBD2	15	TRBJ2-1	TRBV7-3	CASSMLAGGRHEQFF
-	15	TRBJ1-5	TRBV6-6	CASSYSRGGDQPQHF
TRBD2	21	TRBJ2-2	TRBV5-1	CASSLKLTSGGASQNTGELFF
TRBD2	15	TRBJ2-5	TRBV9	CASSPGLAGGETQYF
TRBD1	15	TRBJ2-7	TRBV19	CASRISGTGVDEQYF
-	17	TRBJ1-6	TRBV19	CASSTFLTVSANSPLHF
-	13	TRBJ1-4	TRBV15	CATSRTRGEKLFF
TRBD2	19	TRBJ2-2	TRBV10-1	CASNLFPGLAAANTGELFF
-	18	TRBJ2-6	TRBV19	CASRLGADPSQGANVLTF
TRBD1	16	TRBJ1-3	TRBV7-3	CASSLDGQGSGNTIYF
TRBD2	16	TRBJ2-5	TRBV7-8	CASSSRVAGGLETQYF
-	16	TRBJ1-6	TRBV5-3	CARSRVTSGYNSPLHF
-	13	TRBJ2-1	TRBV11-1	CASSLGRDNEQFF
-	15	TRBJ2-7	TRBV7-2	CASSLDGNRAREQYF
-	12	TRBJ1-4	TRBV11-2	CATSGGDEKLFF
TRBD2	21	TRBJ2-2	TRBV28	CASSYMSGRRRRVSDTGELFF
TRBD2	15	TRBJ2-1	TRBV25-1	CASSEWASGSNEQFF
-	16	TRBJ2-1	TRBV4-1	CASSQEPGIAYNEQFF
-	12	TRBJ1-6	TRBV28	CASFRGNSPLHF
-	15	TRBJ1-6	TRBV3-1/TRBV3-2	CASSQGLLLGSPLHF
-	12	TRBJ2-7	TRBV6-5	CASSWGQSEQYF
-	15	TRBJ1-1	TRBV6-5	CASSYSRQGNTEAFF
TRBD1	15	TRBJ1-2	TRBV5-5	CASSLNRDRAYGYTF